Following are 10 T cell receptor beta chains from one sample sequenced in a study of T cell repertoires in cytomegalovirus infection (dated by TCRdb to between 2018 and 2020). These reads were obtained on an Illumina HiSeq 1500. TCRdb passed the public sequencing reads through fastp at Q25 and MiXCR, retaining productive beta sequences. A single entry per CDR3 protein holds the most common genes and DNA from its merged rows. Across this sample there are a few hundred thousand distinct CDR3 sequences, with about a sixth seen only once. The ten largest account for less than 50% of the sample. Sequencing was done on a sample of CD8+ T cells from PBMCs. Every receptor here comes from a human donor in good health (CMV status not recorded). Some clones in this sample may be carry-over from other donors' samples.

The V gene is TRBV12-3 or TRBV12-4, the J gene TRBJ2-1; the D is unclear. V shed 0 bases and J shed 3 bases, with 9 bases lying between them. The CDR3 contains 15 residues. CDR3 residues: CASSLAKDVYNEQFF. The CDR3 region has the DNA TGTGCCAGCAGTTTAGCTAAGGACGTCTACAATGAGCAGTTCTTC.

This clonotype has more than one count but fewer than ten. The chain carries TRBV5-4 and TRBJ2-7, with a possible D match to TRBD1 (6 bases). Trimming cost V 4 bases and J 5 bases, with 13 bases left between them. This CDR3 spans 13 amino acids. CDR1 and CDR2 from the germline V gene are SGHNT and YYREEE (reference sequence). The CDR3 coding sequence is TGTGCCAGCAGCCCCAGGGGTTTCGACGAGCAGTACTTC. This encodes CASSPRGFDEQYF. Together with reference TRBV5-4 and TRBJ2-7, the CDR3 gives the full variable domain: ETGVTQSPTHLIKTRGQQVTLRCSSQSGHNTVSWYQQALGQGPQFIFQYYREEENGRGNFPPRFSGLQFPNYSSELNVNALELDDSALYLCASSPRGFDEQYFGPGTRLTVT.

This clonotype was recorded a few times. The chain employs TRBV27 and TRBJ2-3; either TRBD1 or TRBD2 may fit D (5 bases each). From germline, CDR1 is MNHEY and CDR2 SMNVEV (reference sequence). CDR3 size: 17 residues. V dropped 4 bases and J dropped 2 bases, with 19 bases sitting between them. CDR3 residues: CASSSRDGQAITDTQYF. The CDR3 region has the DNA TGTGCCAGCAGTTCCAGGGACGGCCAAGCCATCACAGATACGCAGTATTTT.

As concerns this clonotype: A read error may produce the germline difference seen at one junction end. The chain combines TRBV4-1 with TRBJ2-3; perhaps TRBD2 as D (6 bases). CDR1 MGHRA and CDR2 YSYEKL come from the germline V gene. The CDR3 length is 16 residues. CDR3 region: CASSLFDPARGDTQYF. In DNA form, the CDR3 reads TGTGCCAGCAGCCTCTTTGACCCCGCCCGGGGGGATACGCAGTATTTT.

J is TRBJ2-3 and V is TRBV19; D remains unclear. This CDR3 has 13 amino acids. Germline V gene sequence: CDR1 LNHDA, CDR2 SQIVND (reference sequence). Trimming shortened V by 5 bases and J by 4 bases, and 10 bases separated the two germline ends. CDR3 in DNA: TGTGCCAGTAGTTTCCATCGGGCAGATACGCAGTATTTT. It specifies CASSFHRADTQYF.

This clonotype was seen repeatedly, ten times or more. The V call is TRBV5-6, the J call TRBJ1-1, with 8 nucleotides matching TRBD1. The V and J ends lost 4 bases and 0 bases, in that order; junction bases with no gene match: 14. CDR3 length: 18 residues. Germline CDR1 is SGHDT and CDR2 is YYEEEE. The CDR3 bases are TGTGCCAGCAGCCTAGGACAGGGTTTGACGCACCTGAACACTGAAGCTTTCTTT. Its translation: CASSLGQGLTHLNTEAFF.

The chain is built from TRBV14 and TRBJ2-5; 9 nucleotides align to TRBD1. Germline lookup yields CDR1 SGHDN and CDR2 FVKESK. This CDR3 comprises 16 residues. V gave up 3 bases and J gave up 4 bases; unmatched junction bases: 9. The CDR3 nucleotides are TGTGCCAGCAGCCATTTCGACAGGGGGAAAGGAGAGACCCAGTACTTC. Its protein product is CASSHFDRGKGETQYF.

This clonotype was counted a few times. The chain combines TRBV19 with TRBJ2-7; D gene uncertain. V was pared by 3 bases and J by 7 bases, with 16 bases between. The germline V gene has CDR1 LNHDA and CDR2 SQIVND (reference sequence). The CDR3 runs to 14 residues. The CDR3 region has the DNA TGTGCCAGTAGTATGAAGGCCTGGTTGAGGGAGCAGTACTTC. This gives the protein CASSMKAWLREQYF.

A few counts support this clonotype. This chain joins TRBV10-3 and TRBJ1-6; possibly TRBD1 for D (6 bases). Germline assignment: CDR1 ENHRY and CDR2 SYGVKD. The germline V and J ends were trimmed by 6 bases and 1 base, with 16 bases remaining between them. This CDR3 has 17 residues. CDR3 bases: TGTGCCATCAGCGCGGGGAGGGGGATATCCTATAATTCACCCCTCCACTTT. It yields the protein CAISAGRGISYNSPLHF.

This clonotype turned up a few times. The chain uses TRBV25-1 and TRBJ1-1; a possible D gene is TRBD1 (6 bases). The CDR3 is 16 amino acids. In germline, CDR1 is MGHDK, CDR2 SYGVNS. Deletions cut 2 bases from V and 2 bases from J, with 15 bases between. CDR3 residues: CASSELLGTKNTEAFF. CDR3 bases: TGTGCCAGCAGTGAACTACTGGGGACAAAAAACACTGAAGCTTTCTTT.